This T cell receptor (beta chain) was captured by sequencing in a study of cytomegalovirus exposure and HLA in healthy donors. Worth noting for this clone: Its antigen is still unknown.

Generated by immunoSEQ multiplex PCR, the TCRdb table keeps only in-frame clones and is missing some. The sample includes roughly 56,000 clones, about 91% of them seen just once. Study-wide findings and caveats: TCR beta chains numbering approximately 150 were designated cytomegalovirus-associated. Cytomegalovirus status was reportedly diagnosed by the classifier with high specificity and sensitivity.

The V end lost 6 bases, the J end lost 6 bases, and 17 bases lay between the germline ends. CDR1 is MNHEY and CDR2 is SVGAGI in the germline V gene. This CDR3 spans 15 amino acids. The sample was PBMCs. This clonotype was obtained from a woman aged 25 to 39 in good health and CMV-seronegative. The V and J genes are TRBV6-5 and TRBJ2-2, with D perhaps matching TRBD2 (6 bases). The CDR3 bases are TGTGCCAGCAGGACCCCGGGGGAAAGGGCCGGGGAGCTGTTTTTT. It yields the protein CASRTPGERAGELFF.